At least ten counts were recorded for the clone carrying this TCR beta chain. Antigen: not known. The sample is drawn from a study of identical twins. Study results and limitations: Excess low generation probability was seen in twin-shared out-of-frame alpha sequences. Invariant MAIT and iNKT cells may have partly biased zero-insertion analyses.

Looked up from germline, CDR1 is SQVTM and CDR2 is ANQGSEA. Trimming took 4 bases from V and 6 from J, leaving 10 bases between them. The CDR3 is 12 residues long. TCRdb reprocessed the 5' RACE reads with MiXCR, giving one entry per CDR3 protein. The sample lists 1.5 million to 2 million distinct CDR3 sequences; about 31% were seen once. The rearrangement uses TRBV29-1 and TRBJ2-1, with D unresolved. The receptor was derived from a newborn girl in good health. The sample was cord blood. For the CDR3, the DNA is TGCAGCGTTGTTCGTAGAGGCAATGAGCAGTTCTTC. Amino acids: CSVVRRGNEQFF.